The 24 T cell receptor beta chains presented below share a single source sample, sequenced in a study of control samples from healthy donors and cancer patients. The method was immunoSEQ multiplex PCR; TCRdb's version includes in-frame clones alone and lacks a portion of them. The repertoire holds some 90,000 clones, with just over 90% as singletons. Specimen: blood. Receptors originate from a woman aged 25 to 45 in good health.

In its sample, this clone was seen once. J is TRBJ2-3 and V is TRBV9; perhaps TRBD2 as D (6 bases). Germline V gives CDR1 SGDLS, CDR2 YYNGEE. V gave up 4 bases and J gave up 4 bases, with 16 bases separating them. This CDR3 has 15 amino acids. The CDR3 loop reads CASSTGGGPSDTQYF. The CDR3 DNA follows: TGTGCCAGCAGCACAGGAGGAGGGCCCTCAGATACGCAGTATTTT.

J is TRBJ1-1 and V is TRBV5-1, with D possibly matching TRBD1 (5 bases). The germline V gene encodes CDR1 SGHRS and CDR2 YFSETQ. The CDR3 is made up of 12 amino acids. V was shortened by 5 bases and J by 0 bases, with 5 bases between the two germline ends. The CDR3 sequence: CASRQVNTEAFF. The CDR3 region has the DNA TGCGCCAGCAGACAGGTGAACACTGAAGCTTTCTTT.

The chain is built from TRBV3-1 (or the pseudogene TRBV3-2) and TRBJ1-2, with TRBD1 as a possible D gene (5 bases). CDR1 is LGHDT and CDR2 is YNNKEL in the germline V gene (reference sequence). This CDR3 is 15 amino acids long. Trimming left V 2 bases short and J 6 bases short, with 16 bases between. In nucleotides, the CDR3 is TGTGCCAGCAGCCAACCCGACGGGGCCCTCAATGGCTACACCTTC. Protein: CASSQPDGALNGYTF.

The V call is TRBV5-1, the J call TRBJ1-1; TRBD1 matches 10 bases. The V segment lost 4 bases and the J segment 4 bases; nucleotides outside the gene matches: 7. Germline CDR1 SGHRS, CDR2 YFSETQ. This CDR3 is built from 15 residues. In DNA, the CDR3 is TGCGCCAGCAGCCTGGGACAGGGGCTGGGCACTGAAGCTTTCTTT. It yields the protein CASSLGQGLGTEAFF.

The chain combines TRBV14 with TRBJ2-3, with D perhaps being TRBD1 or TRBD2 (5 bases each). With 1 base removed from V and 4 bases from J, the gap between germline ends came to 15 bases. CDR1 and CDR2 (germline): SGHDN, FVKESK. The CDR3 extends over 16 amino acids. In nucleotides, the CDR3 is TGTGCCAGCAGCCAAGGAGGAGGCAGGGACGCAGATACGCAGTATTTT. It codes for CASSQGGGRDADTQYF.

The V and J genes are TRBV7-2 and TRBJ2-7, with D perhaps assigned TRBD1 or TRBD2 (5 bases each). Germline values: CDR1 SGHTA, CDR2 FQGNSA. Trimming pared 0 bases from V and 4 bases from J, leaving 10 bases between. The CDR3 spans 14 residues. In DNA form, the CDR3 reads TGTGCCAGCAGCTTAGCGGGGACGCAATACGAGCAGTACTTC. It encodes CASSLAGTQYEQYF. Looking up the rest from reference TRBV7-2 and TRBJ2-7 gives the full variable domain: GAGVSQSPSNKVTEKGKDVELRCDPISGHTALYWYRQSLGQGLEFLIYFQGNSAPDKSGLPSDRFSAERTGGSVSTLTIQRTQQEDSAVYLCASSLAGTQYEQYFGPGTRLTVT.

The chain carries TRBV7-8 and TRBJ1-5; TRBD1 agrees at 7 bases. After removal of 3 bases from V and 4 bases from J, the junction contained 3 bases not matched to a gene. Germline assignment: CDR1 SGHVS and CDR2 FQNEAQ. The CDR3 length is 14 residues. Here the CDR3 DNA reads TGTGCCAGCAGCTTGGACAGGATTAATCAGCCCCAGCATTTT. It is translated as CASSLDRINQPQHF.

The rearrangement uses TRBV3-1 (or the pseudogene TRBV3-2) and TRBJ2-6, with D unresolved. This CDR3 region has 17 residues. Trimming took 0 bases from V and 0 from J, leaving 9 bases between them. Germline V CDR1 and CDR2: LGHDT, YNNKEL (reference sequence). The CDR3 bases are TGTGCCAGCAGCCAAGAGGCACTGAGCTCTGGGGCCAACGTCCTGACTTTC. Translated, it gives CASSQEALSSGANVLTF.

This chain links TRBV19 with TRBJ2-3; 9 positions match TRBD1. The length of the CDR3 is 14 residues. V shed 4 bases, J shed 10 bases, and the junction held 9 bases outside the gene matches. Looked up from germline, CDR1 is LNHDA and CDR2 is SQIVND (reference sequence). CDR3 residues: CASSTVGQGPAQYF. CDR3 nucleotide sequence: TGTGCCAGTAGTACAGTGGGACAGGGCCCGGCGCAGTATTTT. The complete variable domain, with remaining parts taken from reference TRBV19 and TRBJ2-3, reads DGGITQSPKYLFRKEGQNVTLSCEQNLNHDAMYWYRQDPGQGLRLIYYSQIVNDFQKGDIAEGYSVSREKKESFPLTVTSAQKNPTAFYLCASSTVGQGPAQYFGPGTRLTVL.

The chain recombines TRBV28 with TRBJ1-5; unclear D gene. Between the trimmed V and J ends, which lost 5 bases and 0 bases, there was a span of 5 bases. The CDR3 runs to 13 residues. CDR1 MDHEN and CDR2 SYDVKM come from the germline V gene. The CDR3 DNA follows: TGTGCCAGCAGTGTGTATAGCAATCAGCCCCAGCATTTT. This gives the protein CASSVYSNQPQHF.

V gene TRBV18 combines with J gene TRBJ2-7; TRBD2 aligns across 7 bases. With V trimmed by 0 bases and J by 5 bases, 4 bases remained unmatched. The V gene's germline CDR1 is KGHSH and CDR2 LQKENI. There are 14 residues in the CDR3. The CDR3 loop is CASSPPSGEHEQYF. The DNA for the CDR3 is TGTGCCAGCTCACCACCCAGCGGGGAACACGAGCAGTACTTC.

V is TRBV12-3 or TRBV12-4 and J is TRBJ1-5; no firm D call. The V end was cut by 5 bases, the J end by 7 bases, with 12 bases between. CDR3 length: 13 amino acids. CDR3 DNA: TGTGCCAGCAGTCCGCGTAGTGGGCAGCCCCAGCATTTT. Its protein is CASSPRSGQPQHF.

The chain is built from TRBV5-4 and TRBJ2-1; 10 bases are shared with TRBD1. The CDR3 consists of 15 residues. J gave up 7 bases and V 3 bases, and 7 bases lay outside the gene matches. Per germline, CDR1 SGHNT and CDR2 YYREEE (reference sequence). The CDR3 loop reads CASSSGPGQGNEQFF. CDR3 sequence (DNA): TGTGCCAGCAGCTCTGGACCGGGACAGGGGAATGAGCAGTTCTTC.

The CDR3 reads CASSPTLEPNQPQHF. The CDR3 DNA is TGTGCCAGCAGCCCGACCCTAGAGCCCAATCAGCCCCAGCATTTT. This chain uses TRBV9 with TRBJ1-5, with unresolved D. Germline V gene data show CDR1 as SGDLS and CDR2 as YYNGEE. The CDR3 spans 15 residues. The V and J ends lost 4 bases and 3 bases respectively, with 14 bases between them.

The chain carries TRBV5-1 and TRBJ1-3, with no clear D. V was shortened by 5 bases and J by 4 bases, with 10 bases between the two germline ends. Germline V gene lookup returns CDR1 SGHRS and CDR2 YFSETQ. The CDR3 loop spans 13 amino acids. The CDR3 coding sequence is TGCGCCAGCAGAAGCCTGGCGGGAAACACCATATATTTT. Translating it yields CASRSLAGNTIYF.

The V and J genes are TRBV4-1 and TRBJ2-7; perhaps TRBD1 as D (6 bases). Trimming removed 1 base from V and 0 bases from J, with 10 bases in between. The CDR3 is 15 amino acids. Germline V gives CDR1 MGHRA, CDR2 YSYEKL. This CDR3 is CASSQVGGPSYEQYF. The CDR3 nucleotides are TGCGCCAGCAGCCAAGTAGGGGGTCCCTCCTACGAGCAGTACTTC.

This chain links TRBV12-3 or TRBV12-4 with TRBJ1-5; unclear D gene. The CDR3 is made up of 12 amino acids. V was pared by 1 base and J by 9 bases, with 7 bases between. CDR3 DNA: TGTGCCAGCAGTTTAGATGAGCGGCCCCAGCATTTT. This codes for CASSLDERPQHF.

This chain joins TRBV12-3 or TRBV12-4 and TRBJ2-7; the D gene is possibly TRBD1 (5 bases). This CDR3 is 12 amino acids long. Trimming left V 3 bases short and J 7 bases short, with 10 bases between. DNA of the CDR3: TGTGCCAGCAGTTTGGGGCTGGGGGAGCAGTACTTC. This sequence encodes CASSLGLGEQYF.

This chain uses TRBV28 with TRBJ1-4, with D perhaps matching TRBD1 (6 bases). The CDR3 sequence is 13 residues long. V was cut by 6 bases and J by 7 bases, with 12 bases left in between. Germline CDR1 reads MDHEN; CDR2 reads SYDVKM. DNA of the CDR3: TGTGCCAGCAGCCAGACAGGAGGTGAAAAACTGTTTTTT. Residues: CASSQTGGEKLFF.

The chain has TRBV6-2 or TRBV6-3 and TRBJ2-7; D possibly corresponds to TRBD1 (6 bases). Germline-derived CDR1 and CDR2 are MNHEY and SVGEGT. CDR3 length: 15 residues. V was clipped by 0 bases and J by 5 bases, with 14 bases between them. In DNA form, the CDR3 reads TGTGCCAGCAGTTACTCGAGGCAGGGGCAGAACGAGCAGTACTTC. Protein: CASSYSRQGQNEQYF.

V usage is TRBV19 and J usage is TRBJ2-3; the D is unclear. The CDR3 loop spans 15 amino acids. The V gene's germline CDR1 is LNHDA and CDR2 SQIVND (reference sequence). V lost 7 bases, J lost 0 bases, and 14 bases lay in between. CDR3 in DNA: TGTGCCAGTACGCCTGTGGGAAGGAGCACAGATACGCAGTATTTT. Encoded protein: CASTPVGRSTDTQYF.

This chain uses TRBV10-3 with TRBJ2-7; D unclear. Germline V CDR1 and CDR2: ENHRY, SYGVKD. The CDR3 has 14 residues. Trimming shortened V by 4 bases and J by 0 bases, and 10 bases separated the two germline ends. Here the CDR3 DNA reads TGTGCCATCAGTGTGGGTCTTAGCTCCTACGAGCAGTACTTC. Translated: CAISVGLSSYEQYF.

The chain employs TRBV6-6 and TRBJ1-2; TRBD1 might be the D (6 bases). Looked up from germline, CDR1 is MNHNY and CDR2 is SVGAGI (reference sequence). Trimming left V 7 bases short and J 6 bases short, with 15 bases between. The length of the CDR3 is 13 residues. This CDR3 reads CASKGGGDHGYTF. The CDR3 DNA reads TGTGCCAGCAAAGGGGGGGGCGACCATGGCTACACCTTC.

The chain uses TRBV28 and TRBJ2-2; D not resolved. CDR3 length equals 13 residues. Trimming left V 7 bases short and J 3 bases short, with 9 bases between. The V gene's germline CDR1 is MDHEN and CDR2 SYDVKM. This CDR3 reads CASILIHTGELFF. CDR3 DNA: TGTGCCAGCATCCTGATTCACACCGGGGAGCTGTTTTTT.